The 3 T cell receptor beta chains presented below share a single source sample, sequenced in a study of T cells after yellow fever vaccination. One entry per CDR3 protein results from TCRdb running MiXCR on the 5' RACE reads. The sample yields under 200,000 distinct CDR3 sequences, approximately 11% seen once. Specimen: CD8+ T cells sorted from PBMCs, collected 15 days after the yellow fever booster vaccination. The receptor set was obtained from a man between 18 and 29 years old who received the YFV17D yellow fever vaccine.

This clonotype was found a few times. The chain combines TRBV10-3 with TRBJ2-2; a weak D match, TRBD1 (6 bases). The CDR3 extends over 17 amino acids. V dropped 6 bases and J dropped 3 bases, with 20 bases sitting between them. Germline V gene data show CDR1 as ENHRY and CDR2 as SYGVKD. CDR3 sequence reads: CAISEGTMAGDTGELFF. The CDR3 DNA follows: TGTGCCATCAGCGAGGGGACGATGGCAGGGGACACCGGGGAGCTGTTTTTT.

This clonotype has more than one count but fewer than ten. The CDR3 region is CASQRSTTGTGKIEQFF. CDR3 bases: TGTGCCAGCCAAAGATCAACCACCGGGACAGGGAAAATTGAGCAGTTCTTC. The rearrangement uses TRBV7-6 and TRBJ2-1; the match to TRBD1 covers 9 bases. The germline V gene has CDR1 SGHVS and CDR2 FNYEAQ. J was trimmed by 9 bases and V by 8 bases; bases with no gene match: 20. The CDR3 loop spans 17 amino acids. Based on the CDR3 plus reference TRBV7-6 and TRBJ2-1, the full variable domain is GAGVSQSPRYKVTKRGQDVALRCDPISGHVSLYWYRQALGQGPEFLTYFNYEAQQDKSGLPNDRFSAERPEGSISTLTIQRTEQRDSAMYRCASQRSTTGTGKIEQFFGPGTRLTVL.

This clonotype has at least ten counts. The chain carries TRBV5-5 and TRBJ2-5; the D gene could be TRBD1 or TRBD2 (5 bases each). The CDR3 has 15 residues. The ends were cut back, 4 bases at V and 2 bases at J, with 15 bases in the middle. The germline gives CDR1 SGHKS, CDR2 YYEKEE (reference sequence). DNA of the CDR3: TGTGCCAGCAGCGGTCTGGGGGAATCACAAGAGACCCAGTACTTC. This sequence encodes CASSGLGESQETQYF.